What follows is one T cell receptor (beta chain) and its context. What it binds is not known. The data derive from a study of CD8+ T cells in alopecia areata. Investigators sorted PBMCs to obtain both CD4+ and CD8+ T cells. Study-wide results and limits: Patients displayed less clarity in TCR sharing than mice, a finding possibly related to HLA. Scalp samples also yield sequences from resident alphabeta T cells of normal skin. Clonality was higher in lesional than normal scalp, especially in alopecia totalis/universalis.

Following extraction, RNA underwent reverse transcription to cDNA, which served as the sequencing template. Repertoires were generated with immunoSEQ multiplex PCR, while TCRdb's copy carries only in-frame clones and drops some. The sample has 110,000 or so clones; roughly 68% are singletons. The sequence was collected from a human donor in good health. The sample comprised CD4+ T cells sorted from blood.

CDR3 loop: CASSLIGSYNSPLHF. CDR3 in DNA: TGTGCCAGCAGCTTAATTGGATCCTATAATTCACCCCTCCACTTT. This chain connects TRBV7-3 to TRBJ1-6, with unresolved D. Germline CDR1 reads SGHTA; CDR2 reads FQGTGA. V lost 1 base to trimming and J lost 1 base, with 5 bases between them. CDR3 length: 15 residues.